The sequence of this T cell receptor (beta chain) was determined in a study of CD8 T cells in ankylosing spondylitis. Whole-study results and caveats: Earlier literature documents some of the motif variants in reactive arthritis synovial fluid and blood.

The J segment lost 8 bases and the V segment lost 5 bases, leaving 6 bases of the junction unmatched. Germline CDR1 and CDR2: SGHVS and FNYEAQ. The CDR3 is 14 residues long. This clonotype has a count of ten or more. Its antigen is not identified. TCRdb fed the 5' RACE reads into MiXCR, producing one record per CDR3 protein. The table has under 250,000 distinct CDR3 sequences, about a quarter seen once. The sample was blood, either unsorted or a sorted T cell fraction (not recorded which). The TCR sequence derives from a male donor with ankylosing spondylitis or in good health (not recorded which). The gene calls are TRBV7-6 and TRBJ1-4, with 9 bases that match TRBD1. The CDR3 loop reads CASSQGQGGEKLFF. CDR3 in DNA: TGTGCCAGCAGCCAGGGACAGGGCGGGGAAAAACTGTTTTTT.